This entry lists 11 T cell receptor beta chains sequenced from one sample in a study of vaccination and CD4 T cells after COVID-19 (dated by TCRdb to the early 2020s). The treatment or condition label on this specimen signifies: roughly 10-day PBMC culture with coronavirus spike peptide pools or control peptides (ViraFEST assay). CD4+ T cells from unexposed donors were collected before the COVID-19 pandemic (2011-2018). These receptors' targets are unknown. The library relied on PCR. The run used an Illumina iSeq 100. At the Johns Hopkins FTIC core, DNA from the cultured CD4+ T cells underwent TCR sequencing with the Oncomine TCR Beta short-read assay. The raw public reads went through TCRdb reprocessing: fastp at Q25, MiXCR clone calling, in-frame beta chains kept. Rows with one shared CDR3 protein collapse into an entry with the most common genes and DNA. The table for this sample lists approximately 7,000 distinct CDR3 sequences; approximately 52% of them were counted only once. 30% to 40% of the sample belongs to the ten largest clones.

Sequenced sample: CD4+ T cells from blood, cultured in vitro. The receptor set was obtained from a human donor in good health.

This clonotype appeared once. This rearrangement joins TRBV24-1 to TRBJ2-4; perhaps TRBD2 as D (6 bases). The CDR3 spans 18 residues. Germline CDR1 is KGHDR and CDR2 is SFDVKD. V lost 5 bases and J lost 1, with 20 bases in between. The CDR3 DNA reads as TGTGCCACCAGTGCCACCCCCGAGGCCGGGGGTGCCAAAAACATTCAGTACTTC. Encoded protein: CATSATPEAGGAKNIQYF.

In nucleotides, the CDR3 is TGTGCCAGCAGCCTAAGCGGGAGGAGTACCAATGAGCAGTTCTTC. Translated, it gives CASSLSGRSTNEQFF. V usage is TRBV7-2 and J usage is TRBJ2-1; 9 nucleotides agree with TRBD2. This CDR3 is 15 amino acids long. V shed 5 bases and J 6 bases; nucleotides not matched to a gene: 8. CDR1 is SGHTA, CDR2 FQGNSA, per germline.

The chain is built from TRBV19 and TRBJ1-5; the D gene is possibly TRBD1 (5 bases). CDR1 and CDR2 (germline): LNHDA, SQIVND (reference sequence). The length of the CDR3 is 17 residues. V was clipped by 7 bases and J by 2 bases, with 21 bases between them. The CDR3 bases are TGTGCCAGTAACTCCCTCCAGAAGGGGATGGGCAATCAGCCCCAGCATTTT. Its translation is CASNSLQKGMGNQPQHF. Based on the CDR3 plus reference TRBV19 and TRBJ1-5, the full variable domain is DGGITQSPKYLFRKEGQNVTLSCEQNLNHDAMYWYRQDPGQGLRLIYYSQIVNDFQKGDIAEGYSVSREKKESFPLTVTSAQKNPTAFYLCASNSLQKGMGNQPQHFGDGTRLSIL.

The sample holds one count of this clonotype. The genes are TRBV7-9 and TRBJ2-2, with D possibly matching TRBD2 (6 bases). V was pared by 8 bases and J by 6 bases, with 19 bases between. CDR1 is SEHNR, CDR2 FQNEAQ, per germline (reference sequence). CDR3 length equals 15 residues. The CDR3 is CASFGEGGGPGELFF. The CDR3 DNA reads as TGTGCCAGCTTCGGCGAGGGAGGAGGTCCCGGGGAGCTGTTTTTT.

This clonotype was seen more than once but under ten times. This chain uses TRBV11-2 with TRBJ1-2; possibly TRBD1 for D (6 bases). The CDR3 length is 14 residues. V lost 3 bases and J lost 7, with 15 bases in between. CDR1 is SGHAT, CDR2 FQNNGV, per germline. CDR3 residues: CASSLKGGTGGYTF. The CDR3 DNA sequence: TGTGCCAGCAGCTTGAAGGGGGGGACCGGTGGCTACACCTTC.

The chain links TRBV5-1 to TRBJ2-3; D is perhaps TRBD1 (8 bases). This CDR3 has 15 amino acids. The ends were cut back, 4 bases at V and 3 bases at J, with 15 bases in the middle. Germline values: CDR1 SGHRS, CDR2 YFSETQ. CDR3 protein: CASSRTGRETDTQYF. The CDR3 DNA follows: TGCGCCAGCAGCCGGACAGGGAGGGAAACAGATACGCAGTATTTT.

The V and J genes are TRBV10-3 and TRBJ2-2; D gene ambiguous. This CDR3 spans 15 amino acids. Trimming shortened V by 6 bases and J by 4 bases, and 15 bases separated the two germline ends. Germline-derived CDR1 and CDR2 are ENHRY and SYGVKD. The CDR3 coding sequence is TGTGCCATCAGGACCGGTTCGCGGATCACCGGGGAGCTGTTTTTT. Translating it yields CAIRTGSRITGELFF.

The J gene is TRBJ2-4, the V gene TRBV6-1; TRBD1 is a possible D gene (6 bases). This CDR3 region has 11 residues. With 7 bases removed from V and 12 bases from J, the gap between germline ends came to 13 bases. Germline assignment: CDR1 MNHNS and CDR2 SASEGT. The CDR3 DNA reads TGTGCCAGCACAGAGGGGGTGGCTCAGTACTTC. This encodes CASTEGVAQYF.

This clonotype was detected a few times. V and J are TRBV24-1 and TRBJ2-3; tentative D call: TRBD2 (6 bases). CDR1 and CDR2 from the germline V gene are KGHDR and SFDVKD. Trimming pared 9 bases from V and 2 bases from J, leaving 17 bases between. The CDR3 runs 15 residues. The CDR3 DNA sequence: TGTGCCACCCAAGACGGCGCGGGGCCCACAGATACGCAGTATTTT. This gives the protein CATQDGAGPTDTQYF.

The CDR3 loop is CASSLGGPYNSPLHF. The DNA of the CDR3 is TGCGCCAGCAGCTTGGGGGGGCCCTATAATTCACCCCTCCACTTT. The chain combines TRBV5-1 with TRBJ1-6, with D possibly TRBD1 on 6 matching bases. The germline V and J ends were trimmed by 0 bases and 2 bases, with 6 bases remaining between them. Per the germline V gene, CDR1 is SGHRS and CDR2 is YFSETQ. CDR3 length: 15 residues.

Only a few counts were recorded for this clonotype. The chain joins TRBV6-1 to TRBJ1-2, with 11 bases matching TRBD1. From germline, CDR1 is MNHNS and CDR2 SASEGT. V shed 6 bases, J shed 2 bases, and the junction held 8 bases outside the gene matches. This CDR3 region has 16 residues. CDR3 nucleotide sequence: TGTGCCAGCAGCCCTCCGGGACAGGGGGGGAACTATGGCTACACCTTC. Translated, it gives CASSPPGQGGNYGYTF.